This T cell receptor (beta chain) is drawn from a study of shared clonotypes between healthy human individuals. Using immunoSEQ multiplex PCR, the repertoire was profiled, and TCRdb retains in-frame clones only, with some absent. The data hold under 600,000 clones, with about 75% observed a single time. Study-level findings and limits: The represented genetic and exposure-history diversity was limited by the small number of donors.

As for this clone: Its antigen remains unidentified.

This CDR3 has 13 amino acids. The germline V gene encodes CDR1 MRHNA and CDR2 SNTAGT. V was pared by 6 bases and J by 4 bases, with 10 bases between. Sequenced: PBMCs. This sequence joins TRBV6-4 and TRBJ1-5, with D possibly matching TRBD1 (5 bases). This TCR came from a woman aged 40 to 50 in good health. Some clones in this sample may be carry-over from other donors' samples. CDR3 protein: CASSRDGNQPQHF. The CDR3 bases are TGTGCCAGCAGCAGGGATGGGAATCAGCCCCAGCATTTT.